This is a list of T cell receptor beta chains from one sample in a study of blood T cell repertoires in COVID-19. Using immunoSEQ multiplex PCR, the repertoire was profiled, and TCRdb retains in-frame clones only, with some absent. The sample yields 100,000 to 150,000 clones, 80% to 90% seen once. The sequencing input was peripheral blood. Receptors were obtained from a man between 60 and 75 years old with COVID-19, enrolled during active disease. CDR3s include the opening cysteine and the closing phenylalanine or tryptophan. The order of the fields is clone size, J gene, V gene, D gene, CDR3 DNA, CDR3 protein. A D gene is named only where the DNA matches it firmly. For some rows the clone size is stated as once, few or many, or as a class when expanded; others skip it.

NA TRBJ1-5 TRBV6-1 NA TGTGCCAGCAGTGAACCAGGGCGGCTTGATCAGCCCCAGCATTTT CASSEPGRLDQPQHF
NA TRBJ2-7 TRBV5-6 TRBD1 TGTGCCAGCAGCTTGCCCGGGACAGACGGCGAGCAGTACTTC CASSLPGTDGEQYF
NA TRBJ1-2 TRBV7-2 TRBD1 TGTGCCAGCAGCCTCCGGGACAGGGGATTCCGGGGAGGCTACACCTTC CASSLRDRGFRGGYTF
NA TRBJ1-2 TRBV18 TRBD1 TGTGCCAGCTCACCACTAGGGACAGCCGTTTCCCATCTCCTAAATAATGGCTACACCTTC CASSPLGTAVSHLLNNGYTF
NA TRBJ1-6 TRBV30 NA TGTGCCTGCTATGGTACTGGGCAACCTGGCTCACCCCTCCACTTT CACYGTGQPGSPLHF
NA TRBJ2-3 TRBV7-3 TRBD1 TGTGCCAGCAGCTTAACAGGGGGCTTTGGGGCAGATACGCAGTATTTT CASSLTGGFGADTQYF
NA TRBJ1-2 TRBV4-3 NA TGCGCCAGCAGCCACCTAGGGGGGGAAGCTAACTATGGCTACACCTTC CASSHLGGEANYGYTF
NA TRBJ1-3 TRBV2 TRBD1 TGTGCCAGCAGTGCACGGGGGACAGGGGGCTCTTATGGAAACACCATATATTTT CASSARGTGGSYGNTIYF
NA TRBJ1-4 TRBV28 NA TGTGCCACCCGGAGGGGCAGGCTTGATGAAAAACTGTTTTTT CATRRGRLDEKLFF
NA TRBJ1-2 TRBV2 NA TGTGCCAGCAAAATGGGGCGACTCCCTGAAGTCTATGGCTACACCTTC CASKMGRLPEVYGYTF
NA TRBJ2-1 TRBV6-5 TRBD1 TGTGCCAGCAGTTACTTGGTCGCAGGGGGCTTAGGTGAGCAGTTCTTC CASSYLVAGGLGEQFF
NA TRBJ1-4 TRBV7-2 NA TGTGCCAGCAGCGGAACGGAAGGGGTTGAAAAACTGTTTTTT CASSGTEGVEKLFF
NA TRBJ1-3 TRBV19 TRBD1 TGTGCCAGTAGGGGACAGGAACCCTCTGGAAACACCATATATTTT CASRGQEPSGNTIYF
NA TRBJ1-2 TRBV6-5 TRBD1 TGTGCCAGCAGTTCGGGACAGGGGTATGGCTACACCTTC CASSSGQGYGYTF
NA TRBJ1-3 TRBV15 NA TGTGCCACCAGCAGAGCCCGCGGGAGTGGAAACACCATATATTTT CATSRARGSGNTIYF
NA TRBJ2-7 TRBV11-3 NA TGTGCCAGCAGCTTCTCAGGCTCCTACGAGCAGTACTTC CASSFSGSYEQYF
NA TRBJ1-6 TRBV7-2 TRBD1 TGTGCCAGCAGCCAACCGGGACAGGGGAATTCACCCCTCCACTTT CASSQPGQGNSPLHF
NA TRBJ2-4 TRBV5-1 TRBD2 TGCGCCAGCAGCTGGACTAGCGGGGCAACGTCAGCCAAAAACATTCAGTACTTC CASSWTSGATSAKNIQYF
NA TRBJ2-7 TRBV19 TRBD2 TGTGCCAGTAGTATAGACCCCGGGACTAGCAGCTACGAGCAGTACTTC CASSIDPGTSSYEQYF
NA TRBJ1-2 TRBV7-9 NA TGTGCCAGCAGCTATCTGACAGGAAACTATGGCTACACCTTC CASSYLTGNYGYTF
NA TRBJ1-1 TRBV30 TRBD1 TGTGCCTGGAGTCTGGCAGGGGGCGCTTGGACTGAAGCTTTCTTT CAWSLAGGAWTEAFF
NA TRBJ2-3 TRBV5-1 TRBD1 TGCGCCAGCAGGCCGAGGGACAGGGCTAGCACAGATACGCAGTATTTT CASRPRDRASTDTQYF
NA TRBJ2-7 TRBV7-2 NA TGTGCCAGCAGCTTAGGCGGGGTTAGCTCCTACGAGCAGTACTTC CASSLGGVSSYEQYF
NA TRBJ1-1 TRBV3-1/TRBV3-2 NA TGTGCCAGCAGCCGCCCAGGACAGTTGAACACTGAAGCTTTCTTT CASSRPGQLNTEAFF
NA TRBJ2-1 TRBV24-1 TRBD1 TGTGCCACCAGTGATCCCCGACAGGGAAACCTACCGAGGAATGAGCAGTTCTTC CATSDPRQGNLPRNEQFF
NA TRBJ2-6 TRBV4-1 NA TGCGCCAGCAGCCAAGATGGTCAGGGGCTCTCTGGGGCCAACGTCCTGACTTTC CASSQDGQGLSGANVLTF
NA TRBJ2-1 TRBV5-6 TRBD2 TGTGCCAGCAGTTTGGGACTAGCGGGGGGACGGGGCTACAATGAGCAGTTCTTC CASSLGLAGGRGYNEQFF
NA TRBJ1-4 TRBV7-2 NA TGTGCCAGCAGCCCAGGGGCGGGTAATGAAAAACTGTTTTTT CASSPGAGNEKLFF
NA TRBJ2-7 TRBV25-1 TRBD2 TGTGCCAGCAGTCCCCGGGGGGACGAGCAGTACTTC CASSPRGDEQYF
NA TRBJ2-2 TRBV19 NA TGTGCCAGTGGGGCAGGAGCGAACACCGGGGAGCTGTTTTTT CASGAGANTGELFF
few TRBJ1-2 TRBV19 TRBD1 TGTGCCAGTAGTCTCCCTCCCGGGACAGGGGCCTCGTCGGGCGGCTACACCTTC CASSLPPGTGASSGGYTF
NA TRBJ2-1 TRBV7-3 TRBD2 TGTGCCAGCAGCTTAGGTCGGTGGGCTAGCGGGGTGAATGAGCAGTTCTTC CASSLGRWASGVNEQFF
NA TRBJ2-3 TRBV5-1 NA TGCGCCAGCAGCTTTGAGGGAGCCTACACAGATACGCAGTATTTT CASSFEGAYTDTQYF
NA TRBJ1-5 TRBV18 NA TGTGCCAGCTCACCAGCCGCGACAGTCAATCAGCCCCAGCATTTT CASSPAATVNQPQHF
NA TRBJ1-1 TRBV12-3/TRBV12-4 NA TGTGCCAGCAGTGCCGGGACTTACGGTGAAGCTTTCTTT CASSAGTYGEAFF
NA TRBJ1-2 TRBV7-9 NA TGTGCCAGCAGCCTTGGGACAACTAACTATGGCTACACCTTC CASSLGTTNYGYTF
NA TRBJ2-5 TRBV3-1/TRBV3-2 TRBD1 TGTGCCAGCAGCCAAGATTGGGGGACAGGGGGACTCCAAGAGACCCAGTACTTC CASSQDWGTGGLQETQYF
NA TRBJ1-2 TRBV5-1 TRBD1 TGCGCCAGCAGCTTGGGCCGAGGAGGACAGGGAGGTTTGGCCTTC CASSLGRGGQGGLAF
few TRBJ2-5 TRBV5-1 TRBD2 TGCGCCAGCAGCTTGTTGGGACTAGAGATGGGGATTAGCGAGACCCAGTACTTC CASSLLGLEMGISETQYF
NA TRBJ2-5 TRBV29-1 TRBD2 TGCAGCGTTGAAGAGGGAGCGGGGGGGATGGAGACCCAGTACTTC CSVEEGAGGMETQYF
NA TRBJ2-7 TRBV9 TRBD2 TGTGCCAGCAGCGTAGGACTAGCGGTATACGAGCAGTACTTC CASSVGLAVYEQYF
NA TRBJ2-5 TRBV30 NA TGTGCCTGGAGTGGCAGGGCCCAAGAGACCCAGTACTTC CAWSGRAQETQYF
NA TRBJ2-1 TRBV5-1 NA TGCGCCAGCAGCATCGCGAGTGAGCAGTTCTTC CASSIASEQFF
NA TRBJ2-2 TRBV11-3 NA TGTGCCAGCAGCTTACGAGGTAACGGATTCTACACCGGGGAGCTGTTTTTT CASSLRGNGFYTGELFF
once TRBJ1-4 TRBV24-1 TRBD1 TGTGCCACCAGTGAGTCTGGACAGGCGGTAGATGAAAAACTGTTTTTT CATSESGQAVDEKLFF
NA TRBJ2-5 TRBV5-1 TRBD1 TGCGCCAGCAGCTTATCTGGACAGGGGGCTGCGGAGACCCAGTACTTC CASSLSGQGAAETQYF
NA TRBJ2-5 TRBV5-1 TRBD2 TGCGCCAGCCGGAAGGGGAGCGGGGGTCAAGAGACCCAGTACTTC CASRKGSGGQETQYF
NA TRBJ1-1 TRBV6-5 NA TGTGCCAGCAGCAACCAGGGGAAGAACACTGAAGCTTTCTTT CASSNQGKNTEAFF
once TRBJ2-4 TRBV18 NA TGTGCCAGCTCACCACGGGGGGTTGGAAACATTCAGTACTTC CASSPRGVGNIQYF
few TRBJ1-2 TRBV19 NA TGTGCCAGTAAAGCCCAGACAGGAGACAACTATGGCTACACCTTC CASKAQTGDNYGYTF
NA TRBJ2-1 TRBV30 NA TGTGCCTGGAGGCTAGCGAACAATGAGCAGTTCTTC CAWRLANNEQFF
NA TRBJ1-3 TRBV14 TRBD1 TGTGCCAGCAGCCAAGGACAGGGCCTTGGGGGAAACACCATATATTTT CASSQGQGLGGNTIYF
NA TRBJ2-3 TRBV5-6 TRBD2 TGTGCCAGCAGCTTGGCCGGGAGGGGACCAGATACGCAGTATTTT CASSLAGRGPDTQYF
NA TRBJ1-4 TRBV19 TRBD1 TGTGCCAGTAGTCCGTCCGGGACAGCAGGCAAAAAACTGTTTTTT CASSPSGTAGKKLFF
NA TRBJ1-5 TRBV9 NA TGTGCCAGCAGCGGTGGGGGCGGGCATCAGCCCCAGCATTTT CASSGGGGHQPQHF
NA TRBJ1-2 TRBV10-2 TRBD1 TGCGCCAGCAGTGATCCAGGAGGGACAGGGGGCGACTATGGCTACACCTTC CASSDPGGTGGDYGYTF
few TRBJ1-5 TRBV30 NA TGTGCCTGGAGTGTAGGCCCCGGGGTTAAGCCCCAGCATTTT CAWSVGPGVKPQHF
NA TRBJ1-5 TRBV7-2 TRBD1 TGTGCCAGCAGCTCACAGGGGGGGATTCAGCCCCAGCATTTT CASSSQGGIQPQHF
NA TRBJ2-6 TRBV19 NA TGTGCCAGTAGTGCTCGACATCCCTCTGGGGCCAACGTCCTGACTTTC CASSARHPSGANVLTF